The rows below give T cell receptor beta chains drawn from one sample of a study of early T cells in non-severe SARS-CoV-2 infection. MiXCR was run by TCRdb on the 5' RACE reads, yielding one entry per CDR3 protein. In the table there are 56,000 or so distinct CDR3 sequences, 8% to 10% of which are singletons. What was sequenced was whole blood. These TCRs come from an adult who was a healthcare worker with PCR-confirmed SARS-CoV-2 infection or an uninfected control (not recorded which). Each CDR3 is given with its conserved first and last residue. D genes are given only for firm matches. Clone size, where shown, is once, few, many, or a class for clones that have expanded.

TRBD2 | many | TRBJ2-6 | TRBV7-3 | TGTGCCAGCAGCCCTAGCGGGTCCTCTGGGGCCAACGTCCTGACTTTC | CASSPSGSSGANVLTF
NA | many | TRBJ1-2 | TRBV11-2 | TGTGCCAGCAGCTCCGTTAGGGGAGCCGAACGAAACTATGGCTACACCTTC | CASSSVRGAERNYGYTF
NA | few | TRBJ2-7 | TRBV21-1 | TGTGCCAGCAGCAAACCGGCGTCAGCCGGGCGCGAGCAGTACTTC | CASSKPASAGREQYF
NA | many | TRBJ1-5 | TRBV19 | TGTGCCAGCCACCACCAGGGCTCGGGCAATCAGCCCCAGCATTTT | CASHHQGSGNQPQHF
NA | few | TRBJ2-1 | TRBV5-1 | TGCGCCAGCAGCTTTATTACGGCCACCTACAATGAGCAGTTCTTC | CASSFITATYNEQFF
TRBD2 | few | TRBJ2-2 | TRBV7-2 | TGTGCCAGCAGCTTAGGCGGGAGCGGCACCGGGGAGCTGTTTTTT | CASSLGGSGTGELFF
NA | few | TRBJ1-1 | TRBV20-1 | TGCAGTGCTGCTACCGGGTGGGACGACACTGAAGCTTTCTTT | CSAATGWDDTEAFF
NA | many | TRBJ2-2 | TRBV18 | TGTGCCAGCTCGCCTAACAGGGCGGACACCGGGGAGCTGTTTTTT | CASSPNRADTGELFF
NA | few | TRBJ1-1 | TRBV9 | TGTGCCAGCAGCGTAGGCCAGGTGAACACTGAAGCTTTCTTT | CASSVGQVNTEAFF
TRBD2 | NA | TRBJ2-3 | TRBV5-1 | TGCGCCAGCAGCTTGTCTGGGACTAGGGGGTCGGATACGCAGTATTTT | CASSLSGTRGSDTQYF
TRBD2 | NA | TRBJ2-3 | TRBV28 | TGTGCCAGCAGTTCCCCGGGACTAGCACCGGATACGCAGTATTTT | CASSSPGLAPDTQYF
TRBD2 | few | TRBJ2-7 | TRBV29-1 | TGCAGCGTTGTAGTAGCGGGAAGCCGGAACGAGCAGTACTTC | CSVVVAGSRNEQYF
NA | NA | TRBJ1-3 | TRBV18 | TGTGCCAGCTCGGACAGCTCTGGAAACACCATATATTTT | CASSDSSGNTIYF
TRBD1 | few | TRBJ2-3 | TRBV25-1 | TGTGCCAGCAGTGACCCCCGGGACAGGGGAGCAGATACGCAGTATTTT | CASSDPRDRGADTQYF
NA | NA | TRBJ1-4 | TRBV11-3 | TGTGCCAGCAGCTCAGACGTAGACATTTTTGAAAAACTGTTTTTT | CASSSDVDIFEKLFF
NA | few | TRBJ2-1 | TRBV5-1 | TGCGCCAGCAGCTTGGGTAAGGGGTCGTTCTTC | CASSLGKGSFF
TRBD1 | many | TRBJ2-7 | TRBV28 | TGTGCCAGCAGTTTAGGACAGGATCCCTACGAGCAGTACTTC | CASSLGQDPYEQYF